Below, one T cell receptor (beta chain) is given with its context. Its antigen is not known. The sample comes from a study of T cells in Graves' hyperthyroidism and ophthalmopathy. The study defined stable Graves' hyperthyroidism as no ophthalmopathy progression within 18 months. Study-level findings and limits: Appearing also in blood were most of the thyroid clonotypes expanded above 0.001. Ophthalmopathy was model-predicted a median about 6.7 months pre-onset.

TCR beta CDR3 region amplification was performed from RNA transcripts. The primer set for the first-round RT-PCR of the TCR CDR3 was HTBI. MiXCR was run by TCRdb on the multiplex PCR reads, yielding one entry per CDR3 protein. The sample carries about 420,000 distinct CDR3 sequences, about an eighth recorded once. Sequenced: blood. The TCR was taken from a woman under 30 with Graves' hyperthyroidism.

The CDR3 bases are TGTGCCAGCCGTAGGAGGGGCGGGGGGGAGACCCAGTACTTC. Protein: CASRRRGGGETQYF. The J gene is TRBJ2-5, the V gene TRBV27; 8 positions agree with TRBD2. CDR3 length: 14 amino acids. Germline values: CDR1 MNHEY, CDR2 SMNVEV (reference sequence). The V gene end was trimmed by 8 bases and the J gene end by 5 bases; junction bases not matched to a gene: 10.